This record concerns one TCR beta chain sequence. This specimen belongs to a study of blood T cell repertoires in COVID-19. About the study: Acute and convalescent COVID-19 specimens originated in the United States, Italy and Spain. From T cells, B-cell-depleted T cells, or PBMCs came the material, which was cDNA or gDNA.

This CDR3 spans 12 amino acids. Per the germline V gene, CDR1 is MNHEY and CDR2 is SVGAGI. V was clipped by 8 bases and J by 7 bases, with 12 bases between them. Source study methods: For nucleated cells, counts were estimated from reference gene primer amplification. TCRdb's table, derived via immunoSEQ multiplex PCR, lists solely in-frame clones and lacks some. V and J calls and clone size are copied from that table; D and trimming were computed from the DNA. Of roughly 230,000 clones in the sample, around four fifths were seen once. V usage is TRBV6-5 and J usage is TRBJ2-1; D not certain. The sequence derives from a woman aged 55-69 years with active or convalescent COVID-19. Input material: peripheral blood. The CDR3 spells CASGKHGNEQFF. The CDR3 nucleotides read TGTGCCAGCGGAAAACACGGGAATGAGCAGTTCTTC.